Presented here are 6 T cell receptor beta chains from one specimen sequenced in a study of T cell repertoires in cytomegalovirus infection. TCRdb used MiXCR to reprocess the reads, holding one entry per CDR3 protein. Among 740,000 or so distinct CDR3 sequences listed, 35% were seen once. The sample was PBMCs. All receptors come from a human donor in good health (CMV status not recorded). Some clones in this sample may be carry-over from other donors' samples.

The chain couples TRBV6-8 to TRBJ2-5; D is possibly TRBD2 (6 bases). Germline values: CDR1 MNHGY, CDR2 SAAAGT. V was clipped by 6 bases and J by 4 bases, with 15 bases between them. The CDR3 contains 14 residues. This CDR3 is CASRGGPLLETQYF. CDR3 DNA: TGTGCCAGCAGAGGAGGGCCTCTCTTAGAGACCCAGTACTTC.

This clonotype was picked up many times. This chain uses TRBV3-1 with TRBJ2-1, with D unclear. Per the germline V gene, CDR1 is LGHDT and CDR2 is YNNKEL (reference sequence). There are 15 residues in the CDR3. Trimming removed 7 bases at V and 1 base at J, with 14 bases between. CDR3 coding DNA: TGTGCCAGCACCACGGGCGCGAGGTCCTACAATGAGCAGTTCTTC. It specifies CASTTGARSYNEQFF.

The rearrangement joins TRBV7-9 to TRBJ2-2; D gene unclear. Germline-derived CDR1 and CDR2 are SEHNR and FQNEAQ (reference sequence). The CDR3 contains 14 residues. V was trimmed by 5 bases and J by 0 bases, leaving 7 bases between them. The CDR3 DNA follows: TGTGCCAGCAGCGTGAGGACGAACACCGGGGAGCTGTTTTTT. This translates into CASSVRTNTGELFF.

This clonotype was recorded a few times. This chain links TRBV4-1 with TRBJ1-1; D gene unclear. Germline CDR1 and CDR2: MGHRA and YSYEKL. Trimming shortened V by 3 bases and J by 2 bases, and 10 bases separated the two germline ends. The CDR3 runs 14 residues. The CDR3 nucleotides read TGCGCCAGCAGCCATACCACAGTCAACACTGAAGCTTTCTTT. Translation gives CASSHTTVNTEAFF.

The DNA of the CDR3 is TGTGCCAGCAGCTTAGGACCAGCGGGACGGTTCCGTGAGACCCAGTACTTC. It codes for CASSLGPAGRFRETQYF. V and J are TRBV7-2 and TRBJ2-5, with 7 bases identical to TRBD2. Germline trimming cut 1 base from V and 5 bases from J; bases unmatched to any gene: 13. The CDR3 sequence is 17 residues long. Germline values: CDR1 SGHTA, CDR2 FQGNSA.

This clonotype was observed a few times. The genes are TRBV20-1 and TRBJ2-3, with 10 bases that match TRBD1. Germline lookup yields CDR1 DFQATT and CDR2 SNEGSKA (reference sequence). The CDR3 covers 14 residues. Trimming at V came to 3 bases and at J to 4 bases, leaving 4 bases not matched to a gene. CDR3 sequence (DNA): TGCAGTGCTAGTCTAGGGACAGGGGCAGATACGCAGTATTTT. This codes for CSASLGTGADTQYF.